This T cell receptor beta chain stems from a study of post-analysis software for immune sequencing data. About the study: Recorded disease courses covered relapsing-remitting, secondary progressive and progressive-relapsing multiple sclerosis. Some patients had no subtype annotation. Study-level points and caveats: Normalized Chao1 diversity was significantly reduced in patients versus controls. Relative to controls, patients had about five TRBV segments at higher frequency, with TRBV5-6, TRBV5-1 and TRBV20-1 among these.

With regard to this clonotype: Its antigen remains unknown.

Each TCR beta cDNA library carried unique molecular identifiers. One entry per CDR3 protein results from TCRdb running MiXCR on the PCR reads. The sample consists of about 430,000 distinct CDR3 sequences, over 30% of them appearing once. Deletions cut 4 bases from V and 2 bases from J, with 5 bases between. The CDR3 sequence is 13 residues long. The V gene's germline CDR1 is KGHDR and CDR2 SFDVKD. The rearrangement uses TRBV24-1 and TRBJ2-1; D not certain. The receptor was isolated from a girl aged 2 to 9 with multiple sclerosis. Sequenced material: blood. CDR3 DNA sequence: TGTGCCACCAGTGAGGGTGCCTACAATGAGCAGTTCTTC. Its translation: CATSEGAYNEQFF.